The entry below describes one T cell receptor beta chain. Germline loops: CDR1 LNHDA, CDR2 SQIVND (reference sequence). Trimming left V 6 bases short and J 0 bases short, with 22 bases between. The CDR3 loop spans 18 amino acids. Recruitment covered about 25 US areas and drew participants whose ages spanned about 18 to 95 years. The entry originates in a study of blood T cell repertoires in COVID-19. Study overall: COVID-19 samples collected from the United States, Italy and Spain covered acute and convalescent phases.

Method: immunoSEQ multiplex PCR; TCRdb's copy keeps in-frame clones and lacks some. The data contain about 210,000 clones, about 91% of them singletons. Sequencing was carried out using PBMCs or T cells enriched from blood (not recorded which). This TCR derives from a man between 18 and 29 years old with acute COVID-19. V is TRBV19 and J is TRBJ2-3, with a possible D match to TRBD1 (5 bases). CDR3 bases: TGTGCCAGTAGCAACCCCTGGGGCGGAGCTCCTAGCACAGATACGCAGTATTTT. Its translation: CASSNPWGGAPSTDTQYF.